Reported below is one T cell receptor beta chain. Its specificity is not known. This record belongs to a study of vaccination effects on CD4 cells after COVID-19. Subsequent to a culture period of under 11 days, CD4+ T cells were isolated. Trimming left V 10 bases short and J 4 bases short, with 25 bases between. Germline V gene data show CDR1 as KGHDR and CDR2 as SFDVKD. The CDR3 contains 18 residues. Here immunoSEQ multiplex PCR was the method, and the copy in TCRdb shows in-frame clones only, minus some. The data show 50,000 to 75,000 clones, about 74% seen once. The V and J genes are TRBV24-1 and TRBJ2-6; D may be TRBD1 or TRBD2 (5 bases each). This TCR was sampled from a human donor who received a COVID-19 vaccine. The sample in question was CD4+ T cells from PBMCs cultured without peptide, obtained before COVID-19 vaccination. CDR3 coding DNA: TGTGCCACTCAGAGAGGGGACCTCACCGCTCTGGGGGCCAACGTCCTGACTTTC. It translates to CATQRGDLTALGANVLTF.